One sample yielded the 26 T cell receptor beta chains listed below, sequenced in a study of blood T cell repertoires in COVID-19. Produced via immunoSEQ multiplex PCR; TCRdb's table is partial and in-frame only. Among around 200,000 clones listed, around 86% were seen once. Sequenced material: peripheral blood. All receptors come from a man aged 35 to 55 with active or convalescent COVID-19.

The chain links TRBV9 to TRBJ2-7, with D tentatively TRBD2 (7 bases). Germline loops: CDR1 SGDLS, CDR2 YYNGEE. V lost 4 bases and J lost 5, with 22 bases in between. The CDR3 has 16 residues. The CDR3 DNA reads TGTGCCAGCAGCCCCCACCGAGGGGGGGCGCCGGACGAGCAGTACTTC. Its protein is CASSPHRGGAPDEQYF.

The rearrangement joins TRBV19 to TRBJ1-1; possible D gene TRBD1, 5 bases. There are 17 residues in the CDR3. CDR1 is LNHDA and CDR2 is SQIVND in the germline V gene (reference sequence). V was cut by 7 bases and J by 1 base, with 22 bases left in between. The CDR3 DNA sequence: TGTGCCAGTACGATAAGAACCGGGGGGTACGCGAACACTGAAGCTTTCTTT. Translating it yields CASTIRTGGYANTEAFF.

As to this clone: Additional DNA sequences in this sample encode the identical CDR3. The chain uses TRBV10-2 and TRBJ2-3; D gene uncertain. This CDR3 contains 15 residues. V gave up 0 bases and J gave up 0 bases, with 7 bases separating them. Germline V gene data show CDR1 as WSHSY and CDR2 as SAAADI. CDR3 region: CASSESPTSTDTQYF. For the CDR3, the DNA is TGCGCCAGCAGTGAGTCCCCGACTAGCACAGATACGCAGTATTTT.

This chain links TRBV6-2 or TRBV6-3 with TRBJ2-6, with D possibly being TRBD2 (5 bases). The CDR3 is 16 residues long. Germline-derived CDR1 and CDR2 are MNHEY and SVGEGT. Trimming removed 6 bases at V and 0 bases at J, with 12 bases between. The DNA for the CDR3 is TGTGCCAGCAGCCTCAGCGGCAACTCTGGGGCCAACGTCCTGACTTTC. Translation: CASSLSGNSGANVLTF.

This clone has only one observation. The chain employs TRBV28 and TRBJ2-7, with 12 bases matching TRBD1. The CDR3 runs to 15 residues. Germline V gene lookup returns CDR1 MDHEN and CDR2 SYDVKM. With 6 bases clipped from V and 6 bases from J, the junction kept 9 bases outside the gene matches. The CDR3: CASRHPGQGAGEQYF. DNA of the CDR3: TGTGCCAGCAGACACCCGGGACAGGGGGCGGGCGAGCAGTACTTC.

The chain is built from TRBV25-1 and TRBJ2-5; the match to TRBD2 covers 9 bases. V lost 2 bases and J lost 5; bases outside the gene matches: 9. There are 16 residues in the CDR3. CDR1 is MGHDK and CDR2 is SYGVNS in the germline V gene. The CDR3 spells CASSEGGGGAQETQYF. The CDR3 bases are TGTGCCAGCAGTGAAGGCGGCGGGGGGGCCCAGGAGACCCAGTACTTC.

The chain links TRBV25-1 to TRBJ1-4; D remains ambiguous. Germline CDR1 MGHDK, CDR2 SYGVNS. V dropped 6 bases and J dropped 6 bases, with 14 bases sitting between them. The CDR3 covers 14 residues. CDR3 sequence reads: CASSPRELHEKLFF. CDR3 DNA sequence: TGTGCCAGCAGCCCCCGGGAGTTGCATGAAAAACTGTTTTTT.

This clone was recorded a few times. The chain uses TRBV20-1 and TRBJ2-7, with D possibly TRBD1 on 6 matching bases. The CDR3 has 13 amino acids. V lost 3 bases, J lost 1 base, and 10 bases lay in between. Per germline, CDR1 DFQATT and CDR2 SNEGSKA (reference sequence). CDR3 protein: CSASLDRSYEQYF. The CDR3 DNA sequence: TGCAGTGCTAGTCTGGACAGATCCTACGAGCAGTACTTC.

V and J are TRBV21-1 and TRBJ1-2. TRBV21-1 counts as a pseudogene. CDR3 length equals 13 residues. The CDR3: CASRASGDYGYTF. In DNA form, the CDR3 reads TGTGCCAGCAGAGCATCGGGGGACTATGGCTACACCTTC.

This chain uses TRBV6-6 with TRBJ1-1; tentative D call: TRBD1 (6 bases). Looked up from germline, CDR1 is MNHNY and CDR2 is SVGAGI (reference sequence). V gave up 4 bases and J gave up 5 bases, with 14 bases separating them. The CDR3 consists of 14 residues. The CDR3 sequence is CASSSRGQNTEAFF. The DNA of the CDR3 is TGTGCCAGCAGTTCTCGCGGACAGAATACTGAAGCTTTCTTT.

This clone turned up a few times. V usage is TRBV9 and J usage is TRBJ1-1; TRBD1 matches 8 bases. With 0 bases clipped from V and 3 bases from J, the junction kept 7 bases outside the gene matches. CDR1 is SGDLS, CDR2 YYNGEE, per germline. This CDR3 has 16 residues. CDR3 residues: CASSVDGTGGHTEAFF. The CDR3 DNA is TGTGCCAGCAGCGTAGACGGGACAGGCGGGCACACTGAAGCTTTCTTT.

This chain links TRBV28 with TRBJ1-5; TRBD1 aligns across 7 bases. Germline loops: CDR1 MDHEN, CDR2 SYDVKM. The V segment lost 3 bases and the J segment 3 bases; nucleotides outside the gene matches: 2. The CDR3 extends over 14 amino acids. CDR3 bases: TGTGCCAGCAGTTTCGGGACAGTCAATCAGCCCCAGCATTTT. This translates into CASSFGTVNQPQHF.

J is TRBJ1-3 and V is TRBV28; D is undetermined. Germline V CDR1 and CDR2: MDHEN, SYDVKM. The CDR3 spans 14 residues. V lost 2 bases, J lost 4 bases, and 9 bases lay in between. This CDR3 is CASSLGQLGNTIYF. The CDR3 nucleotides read TGTGCCAGCAGTTTAGGGCAGCTAGGAAACACCATATATTTT. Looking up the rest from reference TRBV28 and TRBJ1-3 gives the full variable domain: DVKVTQSSRYLVKRTGEKVFLECVQDMDHENMFWYRQDPGLGLRLIYFSYDVKMKEKGDIPEGYSVSREKKERFSLILESASTNQTSMYLCASSLGQLGNTIYFGEGSWLTVV.

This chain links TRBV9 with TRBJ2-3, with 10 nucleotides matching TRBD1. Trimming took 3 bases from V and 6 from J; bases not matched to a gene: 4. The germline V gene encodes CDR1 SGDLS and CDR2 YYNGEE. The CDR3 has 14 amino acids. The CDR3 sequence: CASSEDRGTDTQYF. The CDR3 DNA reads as TGTGCCAGCAGCGAGGACAGGGGGACTGATACGCAGTATTTT.

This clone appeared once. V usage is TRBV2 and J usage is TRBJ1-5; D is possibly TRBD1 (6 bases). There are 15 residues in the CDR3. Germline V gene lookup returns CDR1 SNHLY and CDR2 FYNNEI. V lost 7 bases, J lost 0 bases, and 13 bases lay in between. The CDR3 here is CASTITGISNQPQHF. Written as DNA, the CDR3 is TGTGCCAGCACCATCACAGGGATTAGCAATCAGCCCCAGCATTTT. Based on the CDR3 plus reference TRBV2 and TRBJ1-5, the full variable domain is EPEVTQTPSHQVTQMGQEVILRCVPISNHLYFYWYRQILGQKVEFLVSFYNNEISEKSEIFDDQFSVERPDGSNFTLKIRSTKLEDSAMYFCASTITGISNQPQHFGDGTRLSIL.

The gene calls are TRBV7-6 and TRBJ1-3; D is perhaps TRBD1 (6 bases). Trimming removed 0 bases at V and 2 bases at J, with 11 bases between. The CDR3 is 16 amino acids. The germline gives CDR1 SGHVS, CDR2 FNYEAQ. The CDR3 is CASSLAVGGPGNTIYF. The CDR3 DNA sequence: TGTGCCAGCAGCTTAGCGGTGGGGGGGCCTGGAAACACCATATATTTT.

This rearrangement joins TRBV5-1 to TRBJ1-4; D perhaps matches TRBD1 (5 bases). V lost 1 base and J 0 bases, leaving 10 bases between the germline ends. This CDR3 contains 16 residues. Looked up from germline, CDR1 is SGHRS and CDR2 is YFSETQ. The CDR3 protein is CASSLNRPSTNEKLFF. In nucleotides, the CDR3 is TGCGCCAGCAGCTTGAACAGGCCTTCAACTAATGAAAAACTGTTTTTT.

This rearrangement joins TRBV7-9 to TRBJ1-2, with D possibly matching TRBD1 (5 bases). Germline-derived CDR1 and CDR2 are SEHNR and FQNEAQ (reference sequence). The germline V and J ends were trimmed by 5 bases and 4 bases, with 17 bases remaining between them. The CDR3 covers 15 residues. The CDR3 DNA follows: TGTGCCAGCAGCGCCCCGGAAGGGGTCATCTATGGCTACACCTTC. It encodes CASSAPEGVIYGYTF.

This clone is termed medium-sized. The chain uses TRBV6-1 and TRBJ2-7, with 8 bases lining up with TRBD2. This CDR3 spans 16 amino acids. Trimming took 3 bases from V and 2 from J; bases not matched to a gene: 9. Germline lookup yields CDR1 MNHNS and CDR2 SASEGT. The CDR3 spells CASSDPGLAGAYEQYF. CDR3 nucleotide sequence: TGTGCCAGCAGTGACCCTGGACTAGCCGGGGCCTACGAGCAGTACTTC.

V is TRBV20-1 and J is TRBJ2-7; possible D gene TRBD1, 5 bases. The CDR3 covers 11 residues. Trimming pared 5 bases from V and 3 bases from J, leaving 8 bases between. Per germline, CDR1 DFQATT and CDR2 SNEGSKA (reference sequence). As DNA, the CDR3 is TGCAGTGCTGAGACAGTCTACGAGCAGTACTTC. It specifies CSAETVYEQYF.

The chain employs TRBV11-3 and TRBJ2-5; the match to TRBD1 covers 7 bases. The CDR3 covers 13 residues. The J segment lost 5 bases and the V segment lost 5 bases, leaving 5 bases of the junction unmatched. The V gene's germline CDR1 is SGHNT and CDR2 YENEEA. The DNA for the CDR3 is TGTGCCAGCAGCCAGGGGGTCGGGGAGACCCAGTACTTC. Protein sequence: CASSQGVGETQYF.

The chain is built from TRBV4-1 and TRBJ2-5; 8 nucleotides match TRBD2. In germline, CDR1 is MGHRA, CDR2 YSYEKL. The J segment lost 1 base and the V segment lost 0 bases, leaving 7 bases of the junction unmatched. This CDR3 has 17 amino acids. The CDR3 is CASSQDWSGGFQETQYF. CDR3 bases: TGCGCCAGCAGCCAAGATTGGAGCGGGGGTTTCCAAGAGACCCAGTACTTC.

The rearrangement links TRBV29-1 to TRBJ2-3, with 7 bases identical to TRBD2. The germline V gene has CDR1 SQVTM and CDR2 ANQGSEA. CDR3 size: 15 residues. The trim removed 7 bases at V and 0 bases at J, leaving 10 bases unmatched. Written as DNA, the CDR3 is TGCAGCGCTGTCCCCGGGACTAAAAGCACAGATACGCAGTATTTT. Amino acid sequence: CSAVPGTKSTDTQYF.

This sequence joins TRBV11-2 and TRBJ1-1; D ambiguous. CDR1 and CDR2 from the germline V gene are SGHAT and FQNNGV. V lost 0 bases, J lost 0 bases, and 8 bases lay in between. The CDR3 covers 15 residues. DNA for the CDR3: TGTGCCAGCAGCTTAGATCCATCAATGAACACTGAAGCTTTCTTT. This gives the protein CASSLDPSMNTEAFF. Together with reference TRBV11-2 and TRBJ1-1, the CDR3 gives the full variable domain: EAGVAQSPRYKIIEKRQSVAFWCNPISGHATLYWYQQILGQGPKLLIQFQNNGVVDDSQLPKDRFSAERLKGVDSTLKIQPAKLEDSAVYLCASSLDPSMNTEAFFGQGTRLTVV.

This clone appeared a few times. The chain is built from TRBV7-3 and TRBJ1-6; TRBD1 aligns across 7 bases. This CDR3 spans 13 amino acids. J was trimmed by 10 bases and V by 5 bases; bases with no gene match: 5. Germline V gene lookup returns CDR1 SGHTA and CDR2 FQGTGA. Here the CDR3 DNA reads TGTGCCAGCAGCCCGCGACAGGGCTCACCCCTCCACTTT. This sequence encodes CASSPRQGSPLHF.

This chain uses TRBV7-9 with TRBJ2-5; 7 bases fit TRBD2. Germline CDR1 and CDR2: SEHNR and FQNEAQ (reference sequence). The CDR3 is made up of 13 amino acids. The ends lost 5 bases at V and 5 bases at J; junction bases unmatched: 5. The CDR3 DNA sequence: TGTGCCAGCAGCCGCGGGGGAGATGAGACCCAGTACTTC. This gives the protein CASSRGGDETQYF.